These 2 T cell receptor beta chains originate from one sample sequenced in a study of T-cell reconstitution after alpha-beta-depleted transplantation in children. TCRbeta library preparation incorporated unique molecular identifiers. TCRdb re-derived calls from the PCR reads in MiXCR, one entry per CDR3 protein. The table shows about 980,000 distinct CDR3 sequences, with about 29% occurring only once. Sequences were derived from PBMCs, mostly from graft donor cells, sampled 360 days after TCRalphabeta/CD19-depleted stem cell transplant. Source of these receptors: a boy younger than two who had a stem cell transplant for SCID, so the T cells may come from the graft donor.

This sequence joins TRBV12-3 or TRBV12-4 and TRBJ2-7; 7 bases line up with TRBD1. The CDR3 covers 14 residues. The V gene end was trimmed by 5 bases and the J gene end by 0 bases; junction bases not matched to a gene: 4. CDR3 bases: TGTGCCAGCAGTCCGGACAGGTACTCCTACGAGCAGTACTTC. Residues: CASSPDRYSYEQYF.

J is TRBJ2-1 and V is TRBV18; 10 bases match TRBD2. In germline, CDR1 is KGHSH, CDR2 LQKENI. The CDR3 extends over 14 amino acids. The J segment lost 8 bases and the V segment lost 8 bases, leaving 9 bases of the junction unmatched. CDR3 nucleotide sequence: TGTGCCAGCACCGGGACTAGCGATGCCCATGAGCAGTTCTTC. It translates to CASTGTSDAHEQFF.